The source of this T cell receptor (beta chain) is a study of shared clonotypes between healthy human individuals. Study-wide context: Donors had three CD4 naive, three CD4 memory, two CD8 naive and one CD8 memory plate apiece. Study results and limitations: Investigators expected sequencing depth to affect clonotype sharing among donors. The naive CD4 repertoires of a handful of donors were compared, and around 4.9% of clonotypes were shared.

Germline V gene data show CDR1 as SNHLY and CDR2 as FYNNEI. The V gene lost 3 bases and the J gene lost 0 bases, with 9 bases spanning the gap. This CDR3 comprises 16 residues. Comment on this clone: The antigen remains unidentified. Other DNA sequences in the sample encode the same CDR3.

CD4+ cells underwent separation, giving CD45RA+ naive and CD45RA-negative memory subsets. Some clones are missing from TCRdb's copy, which holds only in-frame ones; the method was immunoSEQ multiplex PCR. The repertoire has more than 2,000,000 clones, just over 90% of them found once; the top ten carry about 0.39%. Sample: naive CD4+ T cells from PBMCs. Sample subset: CD45RA+ positively selected. V gene TRBV2 combines with J gene TRBJ2-6; D could derive from TRBD1 or TRBD2 (5 bases each). The sequence derives from a man aged 18 to 30 in good health. Some clones in this sample may be carry-over from other donors' samples. CDR3 region: CASSEGRFSGANVLTF. The CDR3 DNA sequence: TGTGCCAGCAGTGAGGGACGGTTCTCTGGGGCCAACGTCCTGACTTTC.